The 23 T cell receptor beta chains listed next were all sequenced from one sample in a study of identical twins' blood T cells. TCRdb redid the calling of the 5' RACE reads with MiXCR, one entry per CDR3 protein. The repertoire includes about 370,000 distinct CDR3 sequences, roughly 28% of them detected once, and more than 5.5% sits in the top ten. Specimen: PBMCs. The source is a woman aged 18-49 years in good health.

This clonotype was detected only a few times. The rearrangement joins TRBV20-1 to TRBJ2-1, with D possibly matching TRBD2 (5 bases). The V gene lost 5 bases and the J gene lost 6 bases, with 11 bases spanning the gap. Germline V gives CDR1 DFQATT, CDR2 SNEGSKA (reference sequence). The CDR3 length is 12 residues. CDR3 protein: CSAWRVPNEQFF. CDR3 nucleotide sequence: TGCAGTGCTTGGCGGGTGCCCAATGAGCAGTTCTTC.

This clonotype has just a few counts. The chain carries TRBV6-6 and TRBJ1-1; D gene uncertain. There are 11 residues in the CDR3. The germline CDR1 and CDR2 sequences are MNHNY and SVGAGI (reference sequence). V shed 6 bases and J shed 7 bases, with 9 bases lying between them. CDR3 coding DNA: TGTGCCAGCAGCACCTTAAATGAAGCTTTCTTT. Translated, it gives CASSTLNEAFF.

This clonotype has a handful of counts. This sequence joins TRBV11-2 and TRBJ2-4, with TRBD2 matching 11 bases. There are 16 residues in the CDR3. CDR1 is SGHAT, CDR2 FQNNGV, per germline. Trimming at V came to 0 bases and at J to 4 bases, leaving 2 bases not matched to a gene. This CDR3 is CASSLELAGGKNIQYF. The CDR3 bases are TGTGCCAGCAGCTTAGAGCTAGCGGGAGGTAAAAACATTCAGTACTTC. Full variable domain (outside the CDR3, taken from reference TRBV11-2 and TRBJ2-4): EAGVAQSPRYKIIEKRQSVAFWCNPISGHATLYWYQQILGQGPKLLIQFQNNGVVDDSQLPKDRFSAERLKGVDSTLKIQPAKLEDSAVYLCASSLELAGGKNIQYFGAGTRLSVL.

The CDR3 nucleotides are TGTGCCAGCAGTGGCCGAAACGTGAACACTGAAGCTTTCTTT. It specifies CASSGRNVNTEAFF. The V gene is TRBV12-3 or TRBV12-4, the J gene TRBJ1-1; no clear D gene. The CDR3 totals 14 residues. Trimming took 5 bases from V and 0 from J, leaving 10 bases between them.

CDR3 protein: CASSQGAGNAFF. The CDR3 DNA follows: TGTGCCAGCAGCCAAGGAGCGGGGAATGCTTTCTTT. The chain recombines TRBV3-1 with TRBJ1-1, with D uncertain. Trimming removed 1 base from V and 11 bases from J, with 11 bases in between. Germline V gene lookup returns CDR1 LGHDT and CDR2 YNNKEL (reference sequence). The CDR3 extends over 12 amino acids.

This clonotype was detected once. CDR3 amino acids: CATSVAGTVNTGELFF. CDR3 nucleotide sequence: TGTGCCACCAGCGTTGCCGGGACTGTAAACACCGGGGAGCTGTTTTTT. V usage is TRBV24-1 and J usage is TRBJ2-2; possibly TRBD2 for D (6 bases). There are 16 residues in the CDR3. CDR1 is KGHDR and CDR2 is SFDVKD in the germline V gene. V was trimmed by 7 bases and J by 2 bases, leaving 16 bases between them.

This clonotype was found many times. The rearrangement joins TRBV18 to TRBJ1-2; 7 bases map to TRBD1. This CDR3 is 13 amino acids long. Germline V CDR1 and CDR2: KGHSH, LQKENI. V lost 3 bases and J lost 7; bases outside the gene matches: 5. DNA for the CDR3: TGTGCCAGCTCACCCGGACAGGCAGTTGGCTACACCTTC. Its protein product is CASSPGQAVGYTF.

This clonotype appeared a few times. The chain couples TRBV19 to TRBJ2-7; D is tentatively TRBD1 or TRBD2 (5 bases each). The CDR3 length is 13 residues. In germline, CDR1 is LNHDA, CDR2 SQIVND (reference sequence). Between the trimmed V and J ends, which lost 5 bases and 5 bases, there was a span of 13 bases. The CDR3 DNA reads TGTGCCAGTAGTTGGGGGATCGGAGACGAGCAGTACTTC. It yields the protein CASSWGIGDEQYF.

This clonotype was recorded many times. The J gene is TRBJ2-7, the V gene TRBV2; D is possibly TRBD2 (5 bases). Germline lookup yields CDR1 SNHLY and CDR2 FYNNEI. This CDR3 spans 10 amino acids. The V end lost 6 bases, the J end lost 6 bases, and 6 bases lay between the germline ends. The CDR3 is CASRAGEQYF. For the CDR3, the DNA is TGTGCCAGCAGGGCGGGCGAGCAGTACTTC.

This clonotype turned up a few times. V gene TRBV5-1 combines with J gene TRBJ1-2; 7 bases line up with TRBD1. CDR1 SGHRS and CDR2 YFSETQ come from the germline V gene. The CDR3 length is 13 residues. The ends lost 3 bases at V and 7 bases at J; junction bases unmatched: 6. CDR3 sequence: CASSYDRAFGYTF. As DNA, the CDR3 is TGCGCCAGCAGCTACGACAGGGCGTTTGGCTACACCTTC.

This clonotype came up a few times. This chain connects TRBV20-1 to TRBJ2-3; D not resolved. Germline V gene data show CDR1 as DFQATT and CDR2 as SNEGSKA (reference sequence). The V and J ends lost 6 bases and 3 bases respectively, with 13 bases between them. The CDR3 is made up of 13 amino acids. CDR3 nucleotide sequence: TGCAGTGCCCTATCGGAAGGGACAGATACGCAGTATTTT. It translates to CSALSEGTDTQYF.

The chain combines TRBV4-3 with TRBJ2-1; TRBD2 matches 13 bases. CDR3 length: 16 amino acids. V shed 4 bases, J shed 7 bases, and the junction held 7 bases outside the gene matches. The germline gives CDR1 LGHNA, CDR2 YSLEER. DNA of the CDR3: TGCGCCAGCAGCCCTTGGACTAGCGGGAGCGAAAATGAGCAGTTCTTC. This sequence encodes CASSPWTSGSENEQFF.

The chain uses TRBV9 and TRBJ2-2; 8 bases line up with TRBD2. Per germline, CDR1 SGDLS and CDR2 YYNGEE. The CDR3 length is 17 residues. Trimming at V came to 0 bases and at J to 6 bases, leaving 10 bases not matched to a gene. CDR3 bases: TGTGCCAGCAGCGTAGGTCCCAGCGGGAGTGTATCCGGGGAGCTGTTTTTT. It specifies CASSVGPSGSVSGELFF. Using reference TRBV9 and TRBJ2-2 for the parts outside the CDR3, the full variable domain is DSGVTQTPKHLITATGQRVTLRCSPRSGDLSVYWYQQSLDQGLQFLIQYYNGEERAKGNILERFSAQQFPDLHSELNLSSLELGDSALYFCASSVGPSGSVSGELFFGEGSRLTVL.

This chain joins TRBV9 and TRBJ2-2; 7 bases match TRBD1. V shed 0 bases and J 5 bases; nucleotides not matched to a gene: 13. Germline-derived CDR1 and CDR2 are SGDLS and YYNGEE. CDR3 length: 18 amino acids. CDR3: CASSVGVSRDRTTGELFF. CDR3 nucleotide sequence: TGTGCCAGCAGCGTAGGGGTCAGCAGGGACAGAACAACCGGGGAGCTGTTTTTT.

The chain has TRBV20-1 and TRBJ2-1, with no clear D. The CDR3 is 12 amino acids. Between the trimmed V and J ends, which lost 0 bases and 9 bases, there was a span of 9 bases. Germline V gives CDR1 DFQATT, CDR2 SNEGSKA (reference sequence). In DNA form, the CDR3 reads TGCAGTGCTAGAGAGGAAAGCTCTGAGCAGTTCTTC. This codes for CSAREESSEQFF.

The chain recombines TRBV10-2 with TRBJ2-1, with 7 bases fitting TRBD2. CDR1 and CDR2 from the germline V gene are WSHSY and SAAADI. CDR3 length: 13 residues. With V trimmed by 6 bases and J by 8 bases, 7 bases remained unmatched. The CDR3 here is CASRRTSSDEQFF. Here the CDR3 DNA reads TGCGCCAGCAGGAGGACTAGTTCCGATGAGCAGTTCTTC.

This clonotype was observed a handful of times. The J gene is TRBJ1-3, the V gene TRBV25-1; D is uncertain. CDR3 length: 16 residues. Per the germline V gene, CDR1 is MGHDK and CDR2 is SYGVNS. V was pared by 1 base and J by 3 bases, with 13 bases between. CDR3 region: CASSESGQTLGNTIYF. CDR3 sequence (DNA): TGTGCCAGCAGTGAATCCGGGCAGACCCTTGGAAACACCATATATTTT.

The table lists this clonotype with many counts. The DNA of the CDR3 is TGTGCCAGCAGGATCTCAGGGGGCACCGGGGAGCTGTTTTTT. It translates to CASRISGGTGELFF. This sequence joins TRBV6-2 or TRBV6-3 and TRBJ2-2; 7 bases fit TRBD1. Germline CDR1 reads MNHEY; CDR2 reads SVGEGT. The CDR3 has 14 residues. V was clipped by 6 bases and J by 4 bases; unmatched bases: 5.

This clonotype was seen just once. Germline and junction disagree at one end, which may indicate a read error. The genes are TRBV20-1 and TRBJ2-1, with 12 bases aligning to TRBD2. Germline loops: CDR1 DFQATT, CDR2 SNEGSKA (reference sequence). This CDR3 has 15 amino acids. The CDR3 nucleotides are TGCAGTGCGCGGACTAGCGGGACGCCAGACAATGTGCAGTTCTTC. Encoded protein: CSARTSGTPDNVQFF.

This chain uses TRBV20-1 with TRBJ2-2; 7 bases align to TRBD1. Trimming at V came to 6 bases and at J to 5 bases, leaving 6 bases not matched to a gene. Germline CDR1 and CDR2: DFQATT and SNEGSKA (reference sequence). The CDR3 length is 13 residues. Written as DNA, the CDR3 is TGCAGTGCGCGAAGGGACAGAACCGGGGAGCTGTTTTTT. Its protein is CSARRDRTGELFF.

This clonotype has ten or more counts. V is TRBV6-2 or TRBV6-3 and J is TRBJ1-1; 8 nucleotides match TRBD1. J gave up 4 bases and V 4 bases, and 5 bases lay outside the gene matches. Germline V gene sequence: CDR1 MNHEY, CDR2 SVGEGT. The CDR3 sequence is 14 residues long. CDR3 DNA: TGTGCCAGCAGTTTGGACAGGGAGTTCACTGAAGCTTTCTTT. Translated: CASSLDREFTEAFF.

This clonotype was counted at least ten times. The chain joins TRBV25-1 to TRBJ2-7; the match to TRBD1 covers 7 bases. The V and J ends lost 4 bases and 0 bases, in that order; junction bases with no gene match: 3. Germline-derived CDR1 and CDR2 are MGHDK and SYGVNS. The CDR3 runs 14 residues. DNA of the CDR3: TGTGCCAGCAGTGCTCCAGGGGGCTCCTACGAGCAGTACTTC. Protein: CASSAPGGSYEQYF.

Note on this clonotype: A much larger clone lies a single base off, so this may be a read error. The gene calls are TRBV20-1 and TRBJ2-5; 9 nucleotides match TRBD2. This CDR3 contains 10 residues. The germline V gene has CDR1 DFQATT and CDR2 SNEGSKA (reference sequence). The ends lost 5 bases at V and 11 bases at J; junction bases unmatched: 3. CDR3 loop: CSALAGEQYF. CDR3 coding DNA: TGCAGTGCTTTAGCGGGGGAGCAGTACTTC.